Below, 30 T cell receptor beta chains from the same sample are listed, as sequenced in a study of T cell responses to AZD1222 COVID-19 vaccine. Using immunoSEQ multiplex PCR, the repertoire was profiled, and TCRdb retains in-frame clones only, with some absent. The sample yields around 150,000 clones, more than 75% seen once. Sequencing was performed on peripheral blood, taken on day 0 of AZD1222 vaccination. Receptors originate from an adult in good health.

The gene calls are TRBV6-5 and TRBJ1-2; D is perhaps TRBD1 (6 bases). Germline loops: CDR1 MNHEY, CDR2 SVGAGI. Trimming shortened V by 7 bases and J by 2 bases, and 11 bases separated the two germline ends. The CDR3 consists of 13 residues. This chain's CDR3 is CASKTQGNYGYTF. CDR3 DNA: TGTGCCAGCAAGACACAGGGAAACTATGGCTACACCTTC.

This chain links TRBV3-1 (or the pseudogene TRBV3-2) with TRBJ1-1; 8 bases are a match to TRBD1. The CDR3 is made up of 15 amino acids. Germline CDR1 reads LGHDT; CDR2 reads YNNKEL (reference sequence). V trimming: 8 bases; J trimming: 4 bases; junction bases outside the gene matches: 12. CDR3 DNA sequence: TGTGCCAGCGGCAAATCCCAGGGGGCTTTCACTGAAGCTTTCTTT. This codes for CASGKSQGAFTEAFF.

The chain uses TRBV7-8 and TRBJ1-3, with 8 positions matching TRBD1. Germline CDR1 is SGHVS and CDR2 is FQNEAQ. The CDR3 has 17 residues. Trimming at V came to 0 bases and at J to 3 bases, leaving 7 bases not matched to a gene. The CDR3 DNA reads as TGTGCCAGCAGCTTAGCAGGCAGGGGGCTGGGTGGAAACACCATATATTTT. Translating it yields CASSLAGRGLGGNTIYF.

The genes are TRBV5-6 and TRBJ1-2; TRBD1 matches at 9 bases. The CDR3 has 13 amino acids. Trimming at V came to 4 bases and at J to 8 bases, leaving 6 bases not matched to a gene. Looked up from germline, CDR1 is SGHDT and CDR2 is YYEEEE. As DNA, the CDR3 is TGTGCCAGCAGCGCACAGGGGGCCGACGGCTACACCTTC. Translating it yields CASSAQGADGYTF.

The chain links TRBV4-1 to TRBJ2-5, with unresolved D. V lost 4 bases and J lost 5, with 11 bases in between. CDR3 length: 13 amino acids. Germline V gene data show CDR1 as MGHRA and CDR2 as YSYEKL. The CDR3 sequence: CASSPYSWETQYF. CDR3 bases: TGCGCCAGCAGCCCATATAGTTGGGAGACCCAGTACTTC.

The rearrangement joins TRBV28 to TRBJ2-7; TRBD2 matches 9 bases. The V and J ends lost 3 bases and 3 bases, in that order; junction bases with no gene match: 3. Germline V gene lookup returns CDR1 MDHEN and CDR2 SYDVKM. This CDR3 has 14 amino acids. The CDR3 loop reads CASSFVSGGYEQYF. DNA for the CDR3: TGTGCCAGCAGTTTTGTTAGCGGGGGCTACGAGCAGTACTTC.

This chain joins TRBV2 and TRBJ2-2; a weak D match, TRBD2 (5 bases). CDR1 and CDR2 from the germline V gene are SNHLY and FYNNEI. The V end lost 7 bases, the J end lost 8 bases, and 11 bases lay between the germline ends. The CDR3 has 12 residues. In DNA form, the CDR3 reads TGTGCCAGCACCGAGGAGGATGGGGAGCTGTTTTTT. Its translation is CASTEEDGELFF.

This clone was detected a few times. The chain recombines TRBV6-2 or TRBV6-3 with TRBJ2-7; 7 bases fit TRBD1. V lost 5 bases to trimming and J lost 4 bases; unmatched junction nucleotides: 8. CDR3 length equals 14 residues. Germline CDR1 and CDR2: MNHEY and SVGEGT. The CDR3 spells CASSPYRGPYEQYF. CDR3 DNA: TGTGCCAGCAGTCCATACAGGGGACCTTACGAGCAGTACTTC.

The chain combines TRBV4-1 with TRBJ1-1, with unresolved D. The V gene lost 1 base and the J gene lost 0 bases, with 9 bases spanning the gap. The CDR3 is 15 amino acids. Germline V gene lookup returns CDR1 MGHRA and CDR2 YSYEKL. The CDR3 coding sequence is TGCGCCAGCAGCCAAGTTCAGGCGTTGAACACTGAAGCTTTCTTT. Protein product: CASSQVQALNTEAFF.

The chain joins TRBV5-4 to TRBJ2-5; the match to TRBD1 covers 7 bases. The germline gives CDR1 SGHNT, CDR2 YYREEE (reference sequence). The CDR3 runs 14 residues. With V trimmed by 4 bases and J by 4 bases, 7 bases remained unmatched. The CDR3 loop reads CASSPTGRLETQYF. CDR3 coding DNA: TGTGCCAGCAGCCCGACAGGGAGATTAGAGACCCAGTACTTC.

This chain links TRBV3-1 (or the pseudogene TRBV3-2) with TRBJ2-3; 10 bases map to TRBD1. V lost 0 bases, J lost 4 bases, and 7 bases stayed unmatched. Germline CDR1 LGHDT, CDR2 YNNKEL (reference sequence). There are 17 residues in the CDR3. The CDR3 nucleotides read TGTGCCAGCAGCCAAGATAGAAGGGACAGGGGCTCAGATACGCAGTATTTT. Translation: CASSQDRRDRGSDTQYF.

The V and J genes are TRBV5-1 and TRBJ2-2; D gene ambiguous. Per germline, CDR1 SGHRS and CDR2 YFSETQ. V was clipped by 0 bases and J by 2 bases, with 8 bases between them. This CDR3 has 15 residues. CDR3 nucleotide sequence: TGCGCCAGCAGCTTGGACTCGGATAACACCGGGGAGCTGTTTTTT. Translation: CASSLDSDNTGELFF.

Only a few counts were recorded for this clone. This chain joins TRBV12-5 and TRBJ2-1; no clear D. Trimming stripped 2 bases from V and 6 bases from J, with 5 bases between. The CDR3 loop spans 12 amino acids. Germline V gene data show CDR1 as LGHNT and CDR2 as FRNRAP. The CDR3 coding sequence is TGTGCTAGTGGTTTGTTGGGCAATGAGCAGTTCTTC. It yields the protein CASGLLGNEQFF.

Only a few counts were recorded for this clone. This sequence joins TRBV27 and TRBJ1-2; the D gene is possibly TRBD1 (5 bases). There are 15 residues in the CDR3. In germline, CDR1 is MNHEY, CDR2 SMNVEV (reference sequence). V was shortened by 6 bases and J by 1 base, with 15 bases between the two germline ends. The CDR3 DNA reads as TGTGCCAGCAGACGGACGGGGACCCTTAACTATGGCTACACCTTC. This gives the protein CASRRTGTLNYGYTF.

This clone was recorded at least ten times. V usage is TRBV12-3 or TRBV12-4 and J usage is TRBJ2-7, with D uncertain. Trimming removed 2 bases from V and 5 bases from J, with 10 bases in between. This CDR3 has 13 residues. CDR3 in amino acids: CASSLRQKDEQYF. The CDR3 DNA reads as TGTGCCAGCAGTTTACGTCAGAAAGACGAGCAGTACTTC.

The chain joins TRBV6-1 to TRBJ1-5, with D possibly TRBD1 on 6 matching bases. CDR1 and CDR2 from the germline V gene are MNHNS and SASEGT. This CDR3 is built from 16 residues. With 0 bases removed from V and 0 bases from J, the gap between germline ends came to 9 bases. The DNA for the CDR3 is TGTGCCAGCAGTGAAGCTGCCAGGGGTAGCAATCAGCCCCAGCATTTT. It specifies CASSEAARGSNQPQHF.

The chain employs TRBV5-8 and TRBJ2-1, with D perhaps TRBD2 (5 bases). This CDR3 contains 16 residues. In germline, CDR1 is SGHTS, CDR2 YDEGEE. V was pared by 2 bases and J by 5 bases, with 17 bases between. In DNA, the CDR3 is TGTGCCAGCAGCTTATTAGGGAGCCGAATGAACAATGAGCAGTTCTTC. Residues: CASSLLGSRMNNEQFF.

The chain joins TRBV6-5 to TRBJ1-4; 7 bases are shared with TRBD1. CDR3 length equals 14 residues. The V segment lost 6 bases and the J segment 7 bases; nucleotides outside the gene matches: 8. CDR1 and CDR2 from the germline V gene are MNHEY and SVGAGI. CDR3 sequence: CASRRQGGSEKLFF. CDR3 bases: TGTGCCAGCAGGAGACAGGGCGGGAGTGAAAAACTGTTTTTT.

This clone was found once. The chain is built from TRBV19 and TRBJ2-3; maybe TRBD1 (6 bases). The CDR3 sequence is 15 residues long. V lost 6 bases and J 4 bases, leaving 17 bases between the germline ends. The germline V gene has CDR1 LNHDA and CDR2 SQIVND (reference sequence). CDR3 bases: TGTGCCAGTAGGTCGGGCAGGGGTATCGCAGATACGCAGTATTTT. Protein: CASRSGRGIADTQYF.

The rearrangement joins TRBV6-5 to TRBJ1-6, with TRBD1 as a possible D gene (5 bases). The V end lost 3 bases, the J end lost 5 bases, and 8 bases lay between the germline ends. The CDR3 has 14 residues. CDR1 and CDR2 from the germline V gene are MNHEY and SVGAGI. DNA for the CDR3: TGTGCCAGCAGTTATCGGGGGGATAATTCACCCCTCCACTTT. The encoded protein is CASSYRGDNSPLHF.

This clone was counted a single time. J is TRBJ1-5 and V is TRBV28, with 7 bases aligning to TRBD1. The CDR3 runs to 18 residues. V shed 3 bases and J 4 bases; nucleotides not matched to a gene: 15. Germline CDR1 and CDR2: MDHEN and SYDVKM. In DNA form, the CDR3 reads TGTGCCAGCAGTTTCTCCGGGACAGTTATCTCCCAGAATCAGCCCCAGCATTTT. This codes for CASSFSGTVISQNQPQHF.

This clone was seen a single time. This chain links TRBV5-4 with TRBJ2-7; possibly TRBD2 for D (6 bases). The CDR3 has 15 amino acids. Germline values: CDR1 SGHNT, CDR2 YYREEE (reference sequence). Trimming removed 1 base at V and 0 bases at J, with 11 bases between. CDR3 DNA sequence: TGTGCCAGCAGCTTGTACGGGGGAAGCTCCTACGAGCAGTACTTC. This encodes CASSLYGGSSYEQYF.

This chain joins TRBV4-1 and TRBJ1-4; TRBD1 matches 8 bases. Germline CDR1 reads MGHRA; CDR2 reads YSYEKL. The length of the CDR3 is 15 residues. The J segment lost 7 bases and the V segment lost 4 bases, leaving 8 bases of the junction unmatched. CDR3 sequence (DNA): TGCGCCAGCAGCCCCCCACCCGGGACAGGTGAAAAACTGTTTTTT. It codes for CASSPPPGTGEKLFF.

This chain joins TRBV6-5 and TRBJ1-2, with a weak D call TRBD1 (5 bases). The CDR3 runs 14 residues. V was shortened by 6 bases and J by 0 bases, with 11 bases between the two germline ends. Germline lookup yields CDR1 MNHEY and CDR2 SVGAGI. CDR3 coding DNA: TGTGCCAGCAGAAGGGACGGGACTAACTATGGCTACACCTTC. The encoded protein is CASRRDGTNYGYTF.

The V gene is TRBV5-6, the J gene TRBJ1-5; maybe TRBD1 (6 bases). With 0 bases removed from V and 7 bases from J, the gap between germline ends came to 11 bases. This CDR3 has 14 residues. Germline V gene sequence: CDR1 SGHDT, CDR2 YYEEEE. CDR3 in amino acids: CASSLAGARQPQHF. The CDR3 DNA is TGTGCCAGCAGCTTGGCGGGGGCGAGGCAGCCCCAGCATTTT.

This clone was counted once. The chain recombines TRBV11-2 with TRBJ2-3; D not certain. CDR1 and CDR2 (germline): SGHAT, FQNNGV. This CDR3 region has 16 residues. V shed 1 base and J shed 2 bases, with 13 bases lying between them. CDR3 region: CASSLVLPGPTDTQYF. Here the CDR3 DNA reads TGTGCCAGCAGCTTAGTGTTACCCGGACCCACAGATACGCAGTATTTT.

This chain links TRBV30 with TRBJ1-3, with unresolved D. V lost 3 bases and J lost 0, with 12 bases in between. Germline CDR1 and CDR2: GTSNPN and SVGIG (reference sequence). The CDR3 is made up of 15 amino acids. The CDR3 is CAWSTRTSSGNTIYF. CDR3 DNA: TGTGCCTGGAGCACCAGGACTAGCTCTGGAAACACCATATATTTT.

This chain uses TRBV6-1 with TRBJ2-7; 9 bases are shared with TRBD2. The CDR3 is made up of 16 amino acids. The V and J ends lost 2 bases and 0 bases, in that order; junction bases with no gene match: 5. CDR1 and CDR2 (germline): MNHNS, SASEGT. CDR3: CASSELGRGGSYEQYF. The CDR3 DNA follows: TGTGCCAGCAGTGAACTGGGGCGGGGGGGCTCCTACGAGCAGTACTTC.

The V call is TRBV7-9, the J call TRBJ1-1, with D unresolved. Per germline, CDR1 SEHNR and CDR2 FQNEAQ (reference sequence). V was pared by 5 bases and J by 0 bases, with 13 bases between. This CDR3 has 15 amino acids. The CDR3 nucleotides read TGTGCCAGCAGCCCCCGGGTGGGCCTGAACACTGAAGCTTTCTTT. Encoded protein: CASSPRVGLNTEAFF.

V and J are TRBV5-1 and TRBJ2-7; D gene unclear. The germline V gene has CDR1 SGHRS and CDR2 YFSETQ. This CDR3 comprises 10 residues. The CDR3 spells CVGSTYEQYF. The CDR3 DNA is TGCGTCGGCAGTACCTACGAGCAGTACTTC. Variable domain in full (rest from reference TRBV5-1 and TRBJ2-7): KAGVTQTPRYLIKTRGQQVTLSCSPISGHRSVSWYQQTPGQGLQFLFEYFSETQRNKGNFPGRFSGRQFSNSRSEMNVSTLELGDSALYLCVGSTYEQYFGPGTRLTVT.